This TCR beta chain was captured by sequencing in a study of T cell responses to AZD1222 COVID-19 vaccine. A note on this clone: The antigen remains undetermined.

The CDR3 has 12 residues. Germline lookup yields CDR1 MNHEY and CDR2 SVGAGI. V gave up 6 bases and J gave up 4 bases; unmatched junction bases: 1. TCRdb keeps only in-frame clones here, not all; method: immunoSEQ multiplex PCR. The sample lists under 110,000 clones, 90% occurring once. Study-level findings and limits: With dominance at 160-218 and 743-854, vaccine-associated CD4 TCRs spanned spike. Elevations in Spike-specific TCR breadth and depth followed administration of two AZD1222 doses. Recipients of AZD1222 seropositive at baseline numbered only 6 or 7.

V gene TRBV6-5 combines with J gene TRBJ1-2, with TRBD1 matching over 8 bases. The input for sequencing was peripheral blood, taken on day 0 of AZD1222 vaccination. The receptor was derived from an adult in good health. The CDR3 DNA reads as TGTGCCAGCAGGGACAGGGTCTATGGCTACACCTTC. This sequence encodes CASRDRVYGYTF.